A selection of T cell receptor beta chains follows, all from one sample in a study of blood T cell repertoires in COVID-19. Method: immunoSEQ multiplex PCR; TCRdb's copy keeps in-frame clones and lacks some. This sample carries approximately 220,000 clones, roughly 82% of them seen once, and the ten largest clones take 4.7%. Sequenced sample: peripheral blood. The receptors stem from a woman in her 70s with acute or convalescent COVID-19. Both conserved end residues are part of each CDR3. Each record gives: CDR3 protein, CDR3 DNA, clone size, J gene, D gene, V gene. A D gene is named only where the DNA matches it firmly. Size is stated for part of the rows, as once, few or many counts, or as a class when the clone is expanded.

CASSRSRVRNEQYF | TGCGCCAGCAGCCGTTCCAGGGTCCGGAACGAGCAGTACTTC | once | TRBJ2-7 | - | TRBV23-1
CASSFGTGYGQPQHF | TGTGCCAGTAGTTTTGGGACAGGCTACGGTCAGCCCCAGCATTTT | - | TRBJ1-5 | TRBD1 | TRBV19
CAISDPVRQSNQPQHF | TGTGCCATCAGTGACCCTGTTCGACAGAGCAATCAGCCCCAGCATTTT | - | TRBJ1-5 | - | TRBV10-3
CASSLATGNQPQHF | TGTGCCAGCAGCTTAGCGACAGGCAATCAGCCCCAGCATTTT | - | TRBJ1-5 | - | TRBV13
CASSQAPDSSFQPQHF | TGTGCCAGCAGCCAAGCTCCGGACAGCTCGTTTCAGCCCCAGCATTTT | - | TRBJ1-5 | - | TRBV4-2
CASSQASTANTEAFF | TGTGCCAGCAGCCAAGCCTCGACAGCGAACACTGAAGCTTTCTTT | few | TRBJ1-1 | - | TRBV14
CASSDGTGLRREKLFF | TGTGCCAGCAGTGACGGGACAGGGCTCCGTCGAGAAAAACTGTTTTTT | - | TRBJ1-4 | TRBD1 | TRBV2
CASSEAQGLPQHF | TGTGCCAGCAGTGAAGCCCAGGGACTCCCCCAGCATTTT | - | TRBJ1-5 | - | TRBV6-1
CASRHTPTNEKLFF | TGTGCCAGCAGACACACGCCAACTAATGAAAAACTGTTTTTT | - | TRBJ1-4 | - | TRBV6-5
CASSLRGLVGLNYGYTF | TGTGCCAGCAGCTTGAGGGGGTTAGTAGGGCTAAACTATGGCTACACCTTC | - | TRBJ1-2 | - | TRBV5-4
CASREGQGWNSPLHF | TGTGCCAGCAGGGAAGGGCAGGGGTGGAATTCACCCCTCCACTTT | - | TRBJ1-6 | - | TRBV6-1
CASSKDRVEQFF | TGTGCCAGCAGTAAGGACAGGGTTGAGCAGTTCTTC | - | TRBJ2-1 | TRBD1 | TRBV2
CASSPQGQGDYEQYF | TGTGCCAGCAGCCCACAGGGACAGGGGGACTACGAGCAGTACTTC | - | TRBJ2-7 | TRBD1 | TRBV9
CASSLGQQETQYF | TGTGCCAGCAGCCTAGGACAGCAAGAGACCCAGTACTTC | - | TRBJ2-5 | - | TRBV4-2
CASSIRDRGKGPAQHF | TGTGCCAGTAGTATCCGGGACAGGGGAAAGGGGCCGGCCCAGCATTTT | - | TRBJ1-5 | TRBD1 | TRBV19
CASSLQGWVRNTEAFF | TGTGCCAGCAGTTTGCAGGGGTGGGTCCGGAACACTGAAGCTTTCTTT | few | TRBJ1-1 | - | TRBV27
CASSYDRGRNSPLHF | TGTGCCAGCAGTTACGACAGAGGGAGGAATTCACCCCTCCACTTT | - | TRBJ1-6 | - | TRBV6-2/TRBV6-3
CASRQGQLSYEQYF | TGTGCCAGCAGACAGGGACAGCTCTCCTACGAGCAGTACTTC | - | TRBJ2-7 | TRBD1 | TRBV2
CASDPQGNTEAFF | TGTGCCAGCGATCCCCAGGGAAACACTGAAGCTTTCTTT | - | TRBJ1-1 | - | TRBV6-6